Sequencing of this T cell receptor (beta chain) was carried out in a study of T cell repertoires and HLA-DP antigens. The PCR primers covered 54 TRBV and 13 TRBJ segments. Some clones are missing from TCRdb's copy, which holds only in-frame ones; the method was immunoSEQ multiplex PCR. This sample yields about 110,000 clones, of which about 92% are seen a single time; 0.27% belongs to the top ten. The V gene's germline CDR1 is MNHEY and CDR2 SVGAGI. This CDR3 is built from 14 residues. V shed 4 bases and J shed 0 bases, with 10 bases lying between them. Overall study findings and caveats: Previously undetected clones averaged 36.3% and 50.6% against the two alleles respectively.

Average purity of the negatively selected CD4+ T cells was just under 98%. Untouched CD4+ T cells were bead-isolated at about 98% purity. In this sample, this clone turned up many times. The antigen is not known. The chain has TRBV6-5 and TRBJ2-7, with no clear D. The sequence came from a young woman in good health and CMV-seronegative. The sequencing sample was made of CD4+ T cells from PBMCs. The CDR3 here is CASSLADSSYEQYF. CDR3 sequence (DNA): TGTGCCAGCAGTTTAGCAGATAGCTCCTACGAGCAGTACTTC.